The 10 T cell receptor beta chains reported below all come from one sample, sequenced in a study of T cell responses to AZD1222 COVID-19 vaccine. Profiling relied on immunoSEQ multiplex PCR, and the TCRdb table lists in-frame clones only, not all of them. The sample consists of approximately 140,000 clones, roughly 80% of them appearing once. This specimen was peripheral blood, taken on day 0 of MenACWY control vaccination. These receptors originate from an adult in good health.

The rearrangement joins TRBV28 to TRBJ2-4; D ambiguous. CDR1 and CDR2 (germline): MDHEN, SYDVKM. Trimming left V 6 bases short and J 2 bases short, with 11 bases between. The CDR3 has 14 amino acids. The CDR3 coding sequence is TGTGCCAGCAGCCTCGGTGGAACCAAAAACATTCAGTACTTC. Residues: CASSLGGTKNIQYF.

The J gene is TRBJ1-1, the V gene TRBV5-4, with D uncertain. Germline lookup yields CDR1 SGHNT and CDR2 YYREEE (reference sequence). The CDR3 has 14 amino acids. Trimming took 2 bases from V and 5 from J, leaving 13 bases between them. CDR3 bases: TGTGCCAGCAGCTTAGGGTCTTTGGAGACTGAAGCTTTCTTT. Translating it yields CASSLGSLETEAFF.

The CDR3 sequence: CASSSRTGNTEAFF. CDR3 DNA: TGTGCCAGCAGCTCCCGGACAGGGAACACTGAAGCTTTCTTT. This chain links TRBV3-1 (or the pseudogene TRBV3-2) with TRBJ1-1; 7 nucleotides agree with TRBD1. Looked up from germline, CDR1 is LGHDT and CDR2 is YNNKEL (reference sequence). The junction had 4 bases not matched to a gene; V was cut back by 5 bases and J by 1 base. This CDR3 has 14 amino acids.

The rearrangement joins TRBV12-3 or TRBV12-4 to TRBJ2-5; D gene uncertain. Trimming took off 1 base at V and 1 base at J, with 4 bases between the two ends. The CDR3 is 13 residues long. The DNA for the CDR3 is TGTGCCAGCAGTTTAGTCATCCAAGAGACCCAGTACTTC. It translates to CASSLVIQETQYF.

The gene calls are TRBV10-3 and TRBJ2-5; TRBD1 is a possible D gene (5 bases). CDR3 length: 16 amino acids. Germline-derived CDR1 and CDR2 are ENHRY and SYGVKD. The ends were cut back, 0 bases at V and 1 base at J, with 12 bases in the middle. CDR3 amino acids: CAISESGLGLQETQYF. CDR3 DNA: TGTGCCATCAGTGAGTCGGGCCTGGGGCTCCAAGAGACCCAGTACTTC.

The rearrangement uses TRBV7-9 and TRBJ1-4; D is unresolved. CDR3 length: 14 residues. Germline V gene sequence: CDR1 SEHNR, CDR2 FQNEAQ (reference sequence). V dropped 7 bases and J dropped 0 bases, with 9 bases sitting between them. The CDR3 DNA reads TGTGCCAGCACGGCCCCGGCAACTAATGAAAAACTGTTTTTT. It encodes CASTAPATNEKLFF.

This clone has more than one count but fewer than ten. The V gene is TRBV5-5, the J gene TRBJ1-2, with D perhaps matching TRBD1 (5 bases). CDR3 size: 12 residues. Germline V CDR1 and CDR2: SGHKS, YYEKEE (reference sequence). The germline V and J ends were trimmed by 1 base and 8 bases, with 9 bases remaining between them. CDR3 DNA sequence: TGTGCCAGCAGCTTGTGGGGGGACGGCTACACCTTC. Amino acid sequence: CASSLWGDGYTF.

J is TRBJ1-1 and V is TRBV7-9; maybe TRBD1 (5 bases). The CDR3 spans 14 residues. The germline CDR1 and CDR2 sequences are SEHNR and FQNEAQ (reference sequence). Trimming pared 1 base from V and 8 bases from J, leaving 14 bases between. The CDR3 loop is CASSLEVGTTEAFF. CDR3 DNA: TGTGCCAGCAGCTTAGAAGTCGGGACCACCGAAGCTTTCTTT. Full variable domain (rest looked up from reference TRBV7-9 and TRBJ1-1): DTGVSQNPRHKITKRGQNVTFRCDPISEHNRLYWYRQTLGQGPEFLTYFQNEAQLEKSRLLSDRFSAERPKGSFSTLEIQRTEQGDSAMYLCASSLEVGTTEAFFGQGTRLTVV.

This clone was counted between two and nine times. The J gene is TRBJ1-1, the V gene TRBV24-1, with no clear D. Trimming pared 5 bases from V and 7 bases from J, leaving 13 bases between. The germline gives CDR1 KGHDR, CDR2 SFDVKD. The CDR3 consists of 13 residues. In DNA, the CDR3 is TGTGCCACCAGTGCCGACCCTGGAGGTGAAGCTTTCTTT. This codes for CATSADPGGEAFF.

This clone was counted between two and nine times. The chain couples TRBV28 to TRBJ1-6; D might be TRBD1 (5 bases). From germline, CDR1 is MDHEN and CDR2 SYDVKM. V dropped 9 bases and J dropped 3 bases, with 12 bases sitting between them. This CDR3 is 14 amino acids long. The CDR3 loop is CASTVGDYNSPLHF. The CDR3 region has the DNA TGTGCCAGTACGGTAGGGGACTATAATTCACCCCTCCACTTT.